Reported below is one T cell receptor (beta chain). Its target is not known. TCRdb's copy holds only in-frame clones and misses some; the assay was immunoSEQ multiplex PCR. The sample has about 680,000 clones, approximately 79% seen once. This record comes from a study of shared clonotypes between healthy human individuals. The study, taken as a whole, reports: Shared clonotypes across all four donors exceeded non-shared ones in generation probability. Represented diversity (both genetic and exposure-history) was limited by the small number of donors.

The CDR3 spans 14 residues. Germline V CDR1 and CDR2: MDHEN, SYDVKM. The V end was cut by 5 bases, the J end by 4 bases, with 12 bases between. V usage is TRBV28 and J usage is TRBJ2-4; either TRBD1 or TRBD2 may supply D (5 bases each). The sequenced sample consisted of memory CD4+ T cells sorted from blood. Regarding subset: CD45RA-negative fraction. The sequence derives from a woman aged 30 to 39 in good health. The CDR3 spells CASSLSGAKNIQYF. CDR3 nucleotide sequence: TGTGCCAGCAGTCTGTCCGGGGCAAAAAACATTCAGTACTTC.